This TCR beta chain emerged from a study of cytomegalovirus exposure and HLA in healthy donors. This CDR3 comprises 16 residues. Trimming pared 3 bases from V and 6 bases from J, leaving 15 bases between. Looked up from germline, CDR1 is MGHRA and CDR2 is YSYEKL. PCR employed 60 Vbeta and 13 Jbeta primers. Clones were sequenced by immunoSEQ multiplex PCR, and TCRdb holds only the in-frame ones, with some missing. The repertoire holds about 210,000 clones, around 79% seen once, with 1.5% to 2% in the top ten. The rearrangement uses TRBV4-1 and TRBJ1-6, with a weak D call TRBD1 (6 bases). The specimen was PBMCs. This TCR was recovered from a male donor in good health and CMV-seronegative. CDR3: CASSQIIPRGNSPLHF. The CDR3, as DNA: TGCGCCAGCAGCCAGATTATCCCCAGGGGTAATTCACCCCTCCACTTT.